This T cell receptor beta chain was sequenced for a study of blood T cell repertoires in COVID-19. Method: immunoSEQ multiplex PCR; TCRdb's copy keeps in-frame clones and lacks some. The repertoire holds roughly 81,000 clones, with approximately 86% as singletons. CDR1 MNHNS and CDR2 SASEGT come from the germline V gene. The CDR3 has 18 residues. J gave up 5 bases and V 1 base, and 13 bases lay outside the gene matches. This TCR was sampled from a man aged 35 to 55 with acute or convalescent COVID-19. Sequences were obtained from peripheral blood. The V gene is TRBV6-1, the J gene TRBJ2-1; the match to TRBD2 covers 8 bases. The DNA for the CDR3 is TGTGCCAGCAGTGAAGACATTTACGGGACTAGGGCCCACAATGAGCAGTTCTTC. It yields the protein CASSEDIYGTRAHNEQFF.